Each of the 16 T cell receptor beta chains below was sequenced from the same sample in a study of monozygotic twins with cystic fibrosis. Clones were read by immunoSEQ multiplex PCR, and TCRdb kept only the in-frame ones, dropping some. The data show 17,000 or so clones, around 96% seen once. Sequenced input: blood. The receptors originated from a girl aged 2 to 9 with cystic fibrosis.

The V and J genes are TRBV12-5 and TRBJ2-5; TRBD1 matches at 7 bases. The CDR3 has 17 residues. Trimming cost V 2 bases and J 7 bases; bases outside gene matches: 16. Per germline, CDR1 LGHNT and CDR2 FRNRAP. Here the CDR3 reads CASGLTQGDRPKTTQYF. The CDR3 DNA is TGTGCTAGTGGTTTGACCCAGGGGGACAGACCTAAAACGACCCAGTACTTC.

V is TRBV19 and J is TRBJ2-7, with D perhaps assigned TRBD1 or TRBD2 (5 bases each). The germline gives CDR1 LNHDA, CDR2 SQIVND (reference sequence). The CDR3 runs to 15 residues. V gave up 0 bases and J gave up 1 base, with 10 bases separating them. The CDR3 DNA reads as TGTGCCAGTAGTATAGACGGGACGGAGTCCTACGAGCAGTACTTC. Translating gives CASSIDGTESYEQYF. The full variable domain, its missing parts supplied by reference TRBV19 and TRBJ2-7, is DGGITQSPKYLFRKEGQNVTLSCEQNLNHDAMYWYRQDPGQGLRLIYYSQIVNDFQKGDIAEGYSVSREKKESFPLTVTSAQKNPTAFYLCASSIDGTESYEQYFGPGTRLTVT.

The V call is TRBV19, the J call TRBJ1-3; D unresolved. Trimming took off 4 bases at V and 13 bases at J, with 14 bases between the two ends. The CDR3 consists of 12 residues. Germline CDR1 LNHDA, CDR2 SQIVND (reference sequence). The CDR3, as DNA: TGTGCCAGTAGTACCGGCAGCACGCATATATATTTT. Its translation is CASSTGSTHIYF.

V is TRBV2 and J is TRBJ1-1, with a weak D call TRBD1 (6 bases). CDR3 length equals 14 residues. In germline, CDR1 is SNHLY, CDR2 FYNNEI. Trimming cost V 6 bases and J 1 base, with 12 bases left between them. The DNA for the CDR3 is TGTGCCAGCAGCGGGGGACACGAGAACACTGAAGCTTTCTTT. It translates to CASSGGHENTEAFF. Full variable domain (missing parts from reference TRBV2 and TRBJ1-1): EPEVTQTPSHQVTQMGQEVILRCVPISNHLYFYWYRQILGQKVEFLVSFYNNEISEKSEIFDDQFSVERPDGSNFTLKIRSTKLEDSAMYFCASSGGHENTEAFFGQGTRLTVV.

The chain uses TRBV11-2 and TRBJ2-7; 9 positions agree with TRBD2. Unmatched junction bases numbered 7, after V lost 0 bases and J lost 4 bases. This CDR3 is 16 amino acids long. Germline CDR1 and CDR2: SGHAT and FQNNGV. The CDR3 DNA follows: TGTGCCAGCAGCTTAGAGGCTAGCGGGGAGAAATACGAGCAGTACTTC. Amino acid sequence: CASSLEASGEKYEQYF.

The chain combines TRBV5-1 with TRBJ1-1, with D perhaps TRBD1 (6 bases). Per germline, CDR1 SGHRS and CDR2 YFSETQ. The CDR3 is 17 residues long. V gave up 0 bases and J gave up 0 bases, with 15 bases separating them. The CDR3 region has the DNA TGCGCCAGCAGCTTGGAGCGACTGGGACACATGAACACTGAAGCTTTCTTT. Encoded protein: CASSLERLGHMNTEAFF.

The chain links TRBV5-1 to TRBJ1-5; 9 bases are a match to TRBD1. V lost 3 bases, J lost 5 bases, and 9 bases stayed unmatched. This CDR3 spans 16 amino acids. From germline, CDR1 is SGHRS and CDR2 YFSETQ. CDR3 sequence reads: CASSYPGQGVDQPQHF. CDR3 DNA sequence: TGCGCCAGCAGCTACCCGGGACAGGGAGTAGATCAGCCCCAGCATTTT.

The chain recombines TRBV7-8 with TRBJ2-6; D may be TRBD1 (5 bases). The ends were cut back, 8 bases at V and 2 bases at J, with 16 bases in the middle. The CDR3 covers 16 residues. The germline V gene has CDR1 SGHVS and CDR2 FQNEAQ. This CDR3 is CASLEPGATGANVLTF. CDR3 sequence (DNA): TGTGCCAGCTTGGAGCCTGGGGCGACTGGGGCCAACGTCCTGACTTTC.

This chain links TRBV14 with TRBJ1-2; the D gene is possibly TRBD1 (6 bases). The CDR3 contains 14 residues. Between the trimmed V and J ends, which lost 3 bases and 3 bases, there was a span of 11 bases. Germline-derived CDR1 and CDR2 are SGHDN and FVKESK. As DNA, the CDR3 is TGTGCCAGCAGCCAGGGGGCGATTGACTATGGCTACACCTTC. Its translation is CASSQGAIDYGYTF.

This sequence joins TRBV30 and TRBJ1-2, with unresolved D. Germline V lookup: CDR1 GTSNPN, CDR2 SVGIG (reference sequence). Trimming cost V 2 bases and J 7 bases, with 11 bases left between them. This CDR3 comprises 12 residues. The CDR3 region has the DNA TGTGCCTGGAGTCTGACATGGCGTGGCTACACCTTC. Its translation: CAWSLTWRGYTF.

This rearrangement joins TRBV7-8 to TRBJ2-2; 7 bases line up with TRBD1. This CDR3 region has 15 residues. CDR1 and CDR2 (germline): SGHVS, FQNEAQ. V lost 4 bases, J lost 5 bases, and 7 bases stayed unmatched. The CDR3 nucleotides read TGTGCCAGCAGCTCTCGACAGGGAATAACCGGGGAGCTGTTTTTT. Translated: CASSSRQGITGELFF.

This chain links TRBV27 with TRBJ1-1; TRBD1 might be the D (6 bases). The germline gives CDR1 MNHEY, CDR2 SMNVEV (reference sequence). The CDR3 extends over 14 amino acids. V lost 6 bases to trimming and J lost 1 base, with 12 bases between them. The DNA of the CDR3 is TGTGCCAGCAGGTCCAGAGGGGGGAACACTGAAGCTTTCTTT. This sequence encodes CASRSRGGNTEAFF.

This clone showed up just once. The V gene is TRBV30, the J gene TRBJ2-3; D remains ambiguous. With 3 bases removed from V and 1 base from J, the gap between germline ends came to 11 bases. From germline, CDR1 is GTSNPN and CDR2 SVGIG (reference sequence). This CDR3 spans 14 amino acids. CDR3: CAWSARWGTDTQYF. CDR3 DNA sequence: TGTGCCTGGAGCGCAAGATGGGGCACAGATACGCAGTATTTT.

This clone was seen more than once but under ten times. This chain joins TRBV6-1 and TRBJ1-1; possible D gene TRBD1, 6 bases. V was clipped by 2 bases and J by 1 base, with 14 bases between them. Germline CDR1 MNHNS, CDR2 SASEGT. This CDR3 contains 16 residues. CDR3 sequence reads: CASSEHRVPPNTEAFF. Written as DNA, the CDR3 is TGTGCCAGCAGTGAACACAGGGTCCCACCGAACACTGAAGCTTTCTTT.

The CDR3 loop reads CASSFAGQNTEAFF. In DNA form, the CDR3 reads TGTGCCAGCAGTTTCGCAGGACAGAACACTGAAGCTTTCTTT. This rearrangement joins TRBV6-6 to TRBJ1-1, with D perhaps TRBD1 (5 bases). Trimming took off 4 bases at V and 1 base at J, with 10 bases between the two ends. CDR3 length: 14 residues. Germline assignment: CDR1 MNHNY and CDR2 SVGAGI (reference sequence).

The V gene is TRBV29-1, the J gene TRBJ2-5; D not certain. Germline values: CDR1 SQVTM, CDR2 ANQGSEA. This CDR3 is 14 amino acids long. Trimming shortened V by 3 bases and J by 7 bases, and 18 bases separated the two germline ends. The DNA for the CDR3 is TGCAGCGTTGACCCGCGAAGGGCTATGGGGACCCAGTACTTC. It is translated as CSVDPRRAMGTQYF.